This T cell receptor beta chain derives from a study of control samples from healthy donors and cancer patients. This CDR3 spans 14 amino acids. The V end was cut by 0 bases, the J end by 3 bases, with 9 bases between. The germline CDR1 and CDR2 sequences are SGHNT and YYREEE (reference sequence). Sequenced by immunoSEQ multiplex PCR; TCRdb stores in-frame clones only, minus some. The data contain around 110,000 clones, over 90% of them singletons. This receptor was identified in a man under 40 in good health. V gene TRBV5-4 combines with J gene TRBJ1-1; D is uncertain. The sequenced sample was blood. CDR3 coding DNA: TGTGCCAGCAGCTTGGGGGCGAGGGACACTGAAGCTTTCTTT. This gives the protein CASSLGARDTEAFF.